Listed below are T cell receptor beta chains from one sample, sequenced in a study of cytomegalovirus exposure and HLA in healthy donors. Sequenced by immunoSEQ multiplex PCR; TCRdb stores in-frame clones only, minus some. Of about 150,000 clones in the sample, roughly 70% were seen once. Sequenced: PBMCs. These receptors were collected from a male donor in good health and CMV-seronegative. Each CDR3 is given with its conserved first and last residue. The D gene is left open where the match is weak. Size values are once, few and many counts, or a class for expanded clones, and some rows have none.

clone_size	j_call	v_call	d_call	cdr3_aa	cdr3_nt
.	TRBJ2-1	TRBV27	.	CASSLGRGSGSYNEQFF	TGTGCCAGCAGTTTAGGTAGGGGGAGTGGGTCCTACAATGAGCAGTTCTTC
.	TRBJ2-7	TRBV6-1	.	CASSRDSPEVYEQYF	TGTGCCAGCAGTCGAGACTCCCCTGAGGTCTACGAGCAGTACTTC
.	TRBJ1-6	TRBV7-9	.	CASSLGGPFGSPLHF	TGTGCCAGCAGCTTAGGAGGTCCTTTTGGTTCACCCCTCCACTTT
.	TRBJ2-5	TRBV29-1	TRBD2	CSAYRGDETQYF	TGCAGCGCGTATCGGGGGGATGAGACCCAGTACTTC
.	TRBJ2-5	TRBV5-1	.	CASSLEGSQETQYF	TGCGCCAGCAGCTTGGAGGGGTCTCAAGAGACCCAGTACTTC
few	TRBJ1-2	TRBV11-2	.	CASRKAVTDLYGYTF	TGTGCCAGCAGGAAGGCGGTGACAGATCTATATGGCTACACCTTC
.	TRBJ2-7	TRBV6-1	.	CASSEGSYEQYF	TGTGCCAGCAGTGAAGGTAGCTACGAGCAGTACTTC
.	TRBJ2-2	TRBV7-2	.	CASRRLISGELFF	TGTGCCAGCAGAAGACTTATATCCGGGGAGCTGTTTTTT
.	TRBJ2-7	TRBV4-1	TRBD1	CASSQEMGQNYEQYF	TGCGCCAGCAGCCAAGAGATGGGACAGAATTACGAGCAGTACTTC
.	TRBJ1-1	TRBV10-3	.	CAIRGRGGVLNTEAFF	TGTGCCATCAGGGGCCGGGGGGGCGTTCTGAACACTGAAGCTTTCTTT
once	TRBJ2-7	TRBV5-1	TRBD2	CASSLRTSGSTYEQYF	TGCGCCAGCAGCTTAAGGACTAGCGGGAGCACCTACGAGCAGTACTTC
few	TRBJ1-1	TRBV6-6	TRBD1	CASGQGMGSTEAFF	TGTGCCAGCGGACAGGGGATGGGTTCAACTGAAGCTTTCTTT
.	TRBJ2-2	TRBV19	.	CASSITGTNTGELFF	TGTGCCAGTAGTATAACAGGGACGAACACCGGGGAGCTGTTTTTT
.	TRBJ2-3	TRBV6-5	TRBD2	CASSPAGATDTQYF	TGTGCCAGCAGCCCAGCGGGAGCCACAGATACGCAGTATTTT
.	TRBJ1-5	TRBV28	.	CASSSPEPQHF	TGTGCCAGCAGTTCTCCGGAGCCCCAGCATTTT
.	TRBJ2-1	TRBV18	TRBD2	CASSPMDLGLAGGLNEQFF	TGTGCCAGCTCACCAATGGACTTGGGACTAGCGGGGGGGCTGAATGAGCAGTTCTTC
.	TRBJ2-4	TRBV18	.	CASSPTQGGKNIQYF	TGTGCCAGCTCACCTACCCAGGGGGGCAAAAACATTCAGTACTTC
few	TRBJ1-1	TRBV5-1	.	CASSFVATLGMNTEAFF	TGCGCCAGCAGCTTTGTAGCGACACTGGGCATGAACACTGAAGCTTTCTTT
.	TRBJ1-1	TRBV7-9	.	CASRQDRTNTEAFF	TGTGCCAGCAGACAAGACAGGACGAACACTGAAGCTTTCTTT
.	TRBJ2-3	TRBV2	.	CASSVRALTDTQYF	TGTGCCAGCAGTGTGAGGGCGCTCACAGATACGCAGTATTTT
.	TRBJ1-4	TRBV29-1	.	CSASGTLEEKLFF	TGCAGCGCTTCGGGAACGCTTGAGGAAAAACTGTTTTTT
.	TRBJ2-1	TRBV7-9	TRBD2	CASYAGTSNDEQFF	TGTGCCAGCTACGCGGGGACTAGTAACGATGAGCAGTTCTTC
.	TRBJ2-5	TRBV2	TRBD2	CASSAGGGQETQYF	TGTGCCAGCAGTGCCGGCGGGGGGCAAGAGACCCAGTACTTC
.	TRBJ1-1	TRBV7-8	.	CASSTDSNTEAFF	TGTGCCAGCAGCACCGACTCCAACACTGAAGCTTTCTTT
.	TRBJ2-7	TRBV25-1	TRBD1	CASNHRGSAEQYF	TGTGCCAGCAACCACAGGGGTTCTGCCGAGCAGTACTTC
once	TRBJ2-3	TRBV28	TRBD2	CASSPAAAGGGDTQYF	TGTGCCAGCAGTCCTGCGGCAGCGGGGGGCGGAGATACGCAGTATTTT
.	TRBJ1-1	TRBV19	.	CASSIDTGAGTEAFF	TGTGCCAGTAGTATAGATACTGGGGCGGGGACTGAAGCTTTCTTT
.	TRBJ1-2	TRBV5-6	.	CASSPPDRVYGYTF	TGTGCCAGCAGCCCCCCGGACAGAGTCTATGGCTACACCTTC
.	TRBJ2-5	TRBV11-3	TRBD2	CASSSDPAGETQYF	TGTGCCAGCAGCTCAGACCCAGCGGGGGAGACCCAGTACTTC
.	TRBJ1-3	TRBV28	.	CASSLGNTIYF	TGTGCCAGCAGCCTTGGAAACACCATATATTTT
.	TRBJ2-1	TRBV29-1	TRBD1	CSSSRDSEDFF	TGCAGCTCGTCCCGGGACAGCGAAGATTTCTTC
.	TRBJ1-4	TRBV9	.	CASSVGPGKVREKLFF	TGTGCCAGCAGCGTAGGACCAGGGAAAGTCAGAGAAAAACTGTTTTTT
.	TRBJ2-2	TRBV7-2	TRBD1	CASSSKAGTVNTGELFF	TGTGCCAGCAGCTCCAAAGCCGGGACAGTGAACACCGGGGAGCTGTTTTTT
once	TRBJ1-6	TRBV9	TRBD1	CASSLRSGTGENSPLHF	TGTGCCAGCAGCCTTCGTTCCGGGACAGGGGAAAATTCACCCCTCCACTTT
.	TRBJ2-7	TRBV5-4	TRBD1	CASSSSGQGAYEQYF	TGTGCCAGCAGCTCCTCGGGACAGGGGGCTTACGAGCAGTACTTC
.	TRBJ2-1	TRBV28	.	CASSSLSTGSSYNEQFF	TGTGCCAGCAGTTCCTTATCAACAGGGAGCTCCTACAATGAGCAGTTCTTC
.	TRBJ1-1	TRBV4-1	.	CASSPLGGSTEAFF	TGCGCCAGCAGCCCCTTGGGAGGTTCCACTGAAGCTTTCTTT
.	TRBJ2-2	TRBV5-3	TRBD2	CARSSGTSIPLANTGELFF	TGTGCCAGAAGCTCTGGGACTAGCATCCCCCTCGCGAACACCGGGGAGCTGTTTTTT
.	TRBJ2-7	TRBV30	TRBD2	CAWSVGGGAGEQYF	TGTGCCTGGAGTGTAGGCGGGGGGGCGGGGGAGCAGTACTTC
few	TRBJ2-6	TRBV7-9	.	CASSFGQWRVGANVLTF	TGTGCCAGCAGCTTCGGACAGTGGAGAGTGGGGGCCAACGTCCTGACTTTC
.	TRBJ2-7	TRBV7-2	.	CASSGRGDEQYF	TGTGCCAGCAGCGGCAGGGGGGACGAGCAGTACTTC
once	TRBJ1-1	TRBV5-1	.	CASSLEADTEAFF	TGCGCCAGCAGCTTGGAGGCGGACACTGAAGCTTTCTTT
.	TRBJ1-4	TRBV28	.	CASSSPSPNEKLFF	TGTGCCAGCAGTTCCCCCAGTCCTAATGAAAAACTGTTTTTT
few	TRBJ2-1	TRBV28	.	CASSQDDLSYNEQFF	TGTGCCAGCAGCCAGGATGATCTATCCTACAATGAGCAGTTCTTC
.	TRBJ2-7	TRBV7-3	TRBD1	CASSITGGSNEQYF	TGTGCCAGCAGCATCACAGGGGGCTCCAACGAGCAGTACTTC
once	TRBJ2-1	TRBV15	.	CATSREPSRSYNEQFF	TGTGCCACCAGCAGGGAGCCTTCGCGCTCCTACAATGAGCAGTTCTTC
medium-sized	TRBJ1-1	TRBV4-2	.	CASSQEAPNTEAFF	TGTGCCAGCAGCCAAGAGGCACCGAACACTGAAGCTTTCTTT
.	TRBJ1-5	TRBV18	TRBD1	CASSPPVQGGNQPQHF	TGTGCCAGCTCACCACCGGTGCAGGGGGGCAATCAGCCCCAGCATTTT
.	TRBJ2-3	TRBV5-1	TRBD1	CASSWGDRLTSTDTQYF	TGCGCCAGCAGCTGGGGGGACAGGCTAACTAGCACAGATACGCAGTATTTT